This record looks at one TCR beta chain sequence and its context. Germline-derived CDR1 and CDR2 are SGDLS and YYNGEE. The CDR3 has 12 amino acids. The germline V and J ends were trimmed by 3 bases and 4 bases, with 4 bases remaining between them. The data derive from a study of cytomegalovirus exposure and HLA in healthy donors. The PCR ran on 60 Vbeta and 13 Jbeta primers. Clones were sequenced by immunoSEQ multiplex PCR, and TCRdb holds only the in-frame ones, with some missing. The data show roughly 150,000 clones, roughly three quarters seen once. Sequenced: PBMCs. This sequence joins TRBV9 and TRBJ2-2; no clear D. This receptor was taken from a man in his thirties or forties in good health and CMV-seronegative. For the CDR3, the DNA is TGTGCCAGCAGCGAGCTCACCGGGGAGCTGTTTTTT. Translating gives CASSELTGELFF.